Following are 24 T cell receptor beta chains from one sample sequenced in a study of blood T cell repertoires in COVID-19. Sequencing used immunoSEQ multiplex PCR; TCRdb keeps in-frame clones, though not all of them. The data show 180,000 or so clones, with 80% to 90% seen just once and about 8.2% held by the top ten. Sequenced input: peripheral blood. These receptors originate from a man aged 55 to 69 with acute or convalescent COVID-19.

The chain combines TRBV6-5 with TRBJ2-5, with TRBD1 identical over 7 bases. This CDR3 has 14 residues. The V gene's germline CDR1 is MNHEY and CDR2 SVGAGI. Unmatched junction bases numbered 6, after V lost 5 bases and J lost 3 bases. DNA of the CDR3: TGTGCCAGCAGTCGCCTGGGGACAGAAGAGACCCAGTACTTC. Its translation is CASSRLGTEETQYF.

V usage is TRBV6-5 and J usage is TRBJ1-4; 8 bases line up with TRBD1. Germline CDR1 MNHEY, CDR2 SVGAGI. Trimming cost V 7 bases and J 3 bases; bases outside gene matches: 7. This CDR3 has 15 residues. CDR3 sequence: CASILGQAANEKLFF. The CDR3 coding sequence is TGTGCCAGCATTCTGGGACAGGCCGCTAATGAAAAACTGTTTTTT.

CDR3 loop: CASSLAPGLGNTGELFF. The CDR3 nucleotides are TGCGCCAGCAGCTTGGCGCCGGGACTAGGGAACACCGGGGAGCTGTTTTTT. The rearrangement links TRBV5-1 to TRBJ2-2, with TRBD2 identical over 8 bases. In germline, CDR1 is SGHRS, CDR2 YFSETQ. This CDR3 contains 17 residues. Trimming removed 0 bases from V and 1 base from J; junction bases left unmatched: 5.

This chain links TRBV28 with TRBJ1-1; 10 bases are shared with TRBD1. The length of the CDR3 is 16 residues. V lost 5 bases and J lost 1; bases outside the gene matches: 7. Per the germline V gene, CDR1 is MDHEN and CDR2 is SYDVKM. The CDR3 sequence: CASSPRQGAANTEAFF. In DNA, the CDR3 is TGTGCCAGCAGTCCTCGACAGGGGGCGGCGAACACTGAAGCTTTCTTT. Together with reference TRBV28 and TRBJ1-1, the CDR3 gives the full variable domain: DVKVTQSSRYLVKRTGEKVFLECVQDMDHENMFWYRQDPGLGLRLIYFSYDVKMKEKGDIPEGYSVSREKKERFSLILESASTNQTSMYLCASSPRQGAANTEAFFGQGTRLTVV.

On this clone: Other nucleotide sequences from this sample produce the same CDR3. The chain has TRBV7-9 and TRBJ1-1; 8 bases map to TRBD1. This CDR3 spans 13 amino acids. V was pared by 3 bases and J by 5 bases, with 2 bases of the junction left unmatched. Germline-derived CDR1 and CDR2 are SEHNR and FQNEAQ (reference sequence). The CDR3 loop is CASSLTGETEAFF. As DNA, the CDR3 is TGTGCCAGCAGCTTGACAGGGGAGACTGAAGCTTTCTTT.

The V gene is TRBV5-1, the J gene TRBJ2-3; D is unresolved. Germline CDR1 and CDR2: SGHRS and YFSETQ. The CDR3 consists of 15 residues. V lost 0 bases and J 2 bases, leaving 10 bases between the germline ends. CDR3 loop: CASSLGSLDTDTQYF. The CDR3 coding sequence is TGCGCCAGCAGCTTGGGTAGCTTGGACACAGATACGCAGTATTTT.

The chain links TRBV4-1 to TRBJ2-3, with 8 bases identical to TRBD2. The CDR3 contains 18 residues. After removal of 1 base from V and 1 base from J, the junction contained 10 bases not matched to a gene. Per the germline V gene, CDR1 is MGHRA and CDR2 is YSYEKL. Written as DNA, the CDR3 is TGCGCCAGCAGCCAAGGAGGCGGGAGGACCACACGCACAGATACGCAGTATTTT. It yields the protein CASSQGGGRTTRTDTQYF.

This clone has only a few counts. This chain uses TRBV4-1 with TRBJ1-6, with 8 bases aligning to TRBD1. J was trimmed by 10 bases and V by 4 bases; bases with no gene match: 9. This CDR3 spans 15 amino acids. Germline CDR1 is MGHRA and CDR2 is YSYEKL. CDR3: CASSLRTGKESPLHF. Written as DNA, the CDR3 is TGCGCCAGCAGCCTTAGGACAGGGAAGGAATCACCCCTCCACTTT.

The V call is TRBV23-1, the J call TRBJ1-6, with D maybe TRBD1 (5 bases). TRBV23-1 qualifies as an ORF whose function is uncertain. CDR3 length: 18 amino acids. The V gene lost 4 bases and the J gene lost 8 bases, with 24 bases spanning the gap. CDR3 in amino acids: CASSPGPPTKGLDSPLHF. The DNA of the CDR3 is TGCGCCAGCAGTCCCGGGCCGCCTACCAAGGGGCTTGATTCACCCCTCCACTTT.

The chain carries TRBV27 and TRBJ2-7; 9 bases are a match to TRBD1. The CDR3 runs 12 residues. Germline V gene lookup returns CDR1 MNHEY and CDR2 SMNVEV (reference sequence). Trimming cost V 8 bases and J 7 bases; bases outside gene matches: 6. CDR3 DNA sequence: TGTGCCAGCTGGACAGGGGCGGGGGAGCAGTACTTC. It is translated as CASWTGAGEQYF.

The V gene is TRBV6-2 or TRBV6-3, the J gene TRBJ1-1, with D unresolved. V gave up 0 bases and J gave up 0 bases, with 11 bases separating them. This CDR3 is built from 16 residues. CDR1 is MNHEY and CDR2 is SVGEGT in the germline V gene. The CDR3 DNA reads TGTGCCAGCAGTTACTCCAGGCAGACCCTGAACACTGAAGCTTTCTTT. Translation gives CASSYSRQTLNTEAFF.

This clone was seen a few times. The rearrangement joins TRBV7-2 to TRBJ1-5; 9 nucleotides match TRBD1. Germline V gene lookup returns CDR1 SGHTA and CDR2 FQGNSA. Unmatched junction bases numbered 6, after V lost 5 bases and J lost 7 bases. This CDR3 contains 14 residues. CDR3 region: CASSPQGAKQPQHF. The CDR3 region has the DNA TGTGCCAGCAGCCCACAGGGGGCTAAGCAGCCCCAGCATTTT.

This clone was counted only a few times. In DNA form, the CDR3 reads TGTGCCATCAGTGAGTCGACAGGGGGCCTTCAGCCCCAGCATTTT. Translation: CAISESTGGLQPQHF. J is TRBJ1-5 and V is TRBV10-3; the match to TRBD1 covers 10 bases. The length of the CDR3 is 15 residues. CDR1 and CDR2 from the germline V gene are ENHRY and SYGVKD. With V trimmed by 0 bases and J by 6 bases, 2 bases remained unmatched.

The chain recombines TRBV5-1 with TRBJ1-3, with TRBD1 matching over 9 bases. The CDR3 totals 17 residues. V lost 0 bases and J lost 1; bases outside the gene matches: 5. Looked up from germline, CDR1 is SGHRS and CDR2 is YFSETQ. CDR3 sequence reads: CASSLGLGQGSGNTIYF. The CDR3 DNA sequence: TGCGCCAGCAGCTTGGGACTAGGACAGGGGTCTGGAAACACCATATATTTT.

The gene calls are TRBV28 and TRBJ1-2; 9 bases map to TRBD1. After removal of 6 bases from V and 3 bases from J, the junction contained 5 bases not matched to a gene. From germline, CDR1 is MDHEN and CDR2 SYDVKM. The CDR3 is 14 amino acids. CDR3 DNA: TGTGCCAGCAGAGCAGGACAGGGGTACTATGGCTACACCTTC. Its protein product is CASRAGQGYYGYTF.

This chain joins TRBV6-5 and TRBJ1-2; the match to TRBD1 covers 10 bases. Trimming at V came to 4 bases and at J to 4 bases, leaving 6 bases not matched to a gene. The CDR3 is made up of 15 amino acids. Germline CDR1 MNHEY, CDR2 SVGAGI. Written as DNA, the CDR3 is TGTGCCAGCAGTTCAAGACAGGGGGCCCTCTATGGCTACACCTTC. Protein product: CASSSRQGALYGYTF.

Many counts were recorded for this clone. The chain couples TRBV5-1 to TRBJ1-5; 9 bases agree with TRBD1. The CDR3 totals 17 residues. Germline values: CDR1 SGHRS, CDR2 YFSETQ. V lost 4 bases, J lost 2 bases, and 10 bases stayed unmatched. CDR3 sequence: CASSVSQGARRNQPQHF. For the CDR3, the DNA is TGCGCCAGCAGCGTTTCACAGGGGGCTAGGCGCAATCAGCCCCAGCATTTT.

This clone was observed once. This chain joins TRBV7-9 and TRBJ1-3; D may be TRBD1 (6 bases). This CDR3 contains 17 residues. Germline CDR1 SEHNR, CDR2 FQNEAQ (reference sequence). The V end was cut by 0 bases, the J end by 1 base, with 13 bases between. This CDR3 is CASSLATGWRSGNTIYF. CDR3 sequence (DNA): TGTGCCAGCAGCTTAGCTACAGGGTGGAGGTCTGGAAACACCATATATTTT.

The rearrangement links TRBV9 to TRBJ2-3; D is perhaps TRBD2 (5 bases). V was cut by 0 bases and J by 2 bases, with 19 bases left in between. CDR3 length equals 18 residues. CDR1 and CDR2 from the germline V gene are SGDLS and YYNGEE. The CDR3 region has the DNA TGTGCCAGCAGCGTAGCTCCCCGGGGTAGCGAGACCACAGATACGCAGTATTTT. This encodes CASSVAPRGSETTDTQYF.

This chain uses TRBV7-2 with TRBJ2-7, with 7 bases aligning to TRBD2. The CDR3 is made up of 16 amino acids. J gave up 3 bases and V 5 bases, and 13 bases lay outside the gene matches. The germline CDR1 and CDR2 sequences are SGHTA and FQGNSA. In nucleotides, the CDR3 is TGTGCCAGCAGCCCCCCGGGGACTATTCCTAACTACGAGCAGTACTTC. As protein: CASSPPGTIPNYEQYF.

The chain recombines TRBV7-3 with TRBJ1-2, with a tentative D call TRBD1 (5 bases). The CDR3 consists of 16 residues. Germline assignment: CDR1 SGHTA and CDR2 FQGTGA. V was pared by 5 bases and J by 3 bases, with 19 bases between. For the CDR3, the DNA is TGTGCCAGCAGCCTCCGAGGACCTCAGGGCGACTATGGCTACACCTTC. It specifies CASSLRGPQGDYGYTF.

This CDR3 reads CASGGDDTQYF. CDR3 nucleotide sequence: TGTGCCAGTGGGGGCGACGATACGCAGTATTTT. The chain couples TRBV2 to TRBJ2-3; D is possibly TRBD1 (6 bases). With 9 bases removed from V and 6 bases from J, the gap between germline ends came to 10 bases. The CDR3 length is 11 residues. CDR1 is SNHLY, CDR2 FYNNEI, per germline.

This clone has more than one count but fewer than ten. The chain combines TRBV27 with TRBJ1-1, with 7 bases fitting TRBD1. This CDR3 has 16 amino acids. Germline V gene data show CDR1 as MNHEY and CDR2 as SMNVEV (reference sequence). The trim removed 6 bases at V and 4 bases at J, leaving 14 bases unmatched. In DNA form, the CDR3 reads TGTGCCAGCAGCCAGAAATGGACAGGTGTCGTCACTGAAGCTTTCTTT. Translated: CASSQKWTGVVTEAFF.

V usage is TRBV2 and J usage is TRBJ1-6, with D possibly TRBD1 on 6 matching bases. CDR1 and CDR2 from the germline V gene are SNHLY and FYNNEI. The CDR3 length is 14 residues. Trimming cost V 3 bases and J 7 bases, with 10 bases left between them. For the CDR3, the DNA is TGTGCCAGCAGTGAGCAGACAGGCAATTCACCCCTCCACTTT. Amino acids: CASSEQTGNSPLHF.